The 16 T cell receptor beta chains below come from one sample, sequenced in a study of T cell repertoires and HLA-DP antigens. What these receptors recognize is not known. The assay was immunoSEQ multiplex PCR, and TCRdb's table has in-frame clones only and misses some. The sample includes roughly 73,000 clones, about four fifths of them seen just once. Sequenced: CD4+ T cells from PBMCs. These receptors were taken from a man aged 55 to 70 in good health and CMV-seronegative.

This chain joins TRBV30 and TRBJ1-4; possible D gene TRBD1, 6 bases. The germline gives CDR1 GTSNPN, CDR2 SVGIG (reference sequence). The CDR3 sequence is 14 residues long. V was pared by 2 bases and J by 8 bases, with 15 bases between. CDR3 DNA: TGTGCCTGGAGTCAGCAGGGGAGGGGAGAAAAACTGTTTTTT. Encoded protein: CAWSQQGRGEKLFF.

V and J are TRBV5-1 and TRBJ2-3; a weak D match, TRBD2 (6 bases). The CDR3 runs to 16 residues. Germline V lookup: CDR1 SGHRS, CDR2 YFSETQ. Trimming took off 0 bases at V and 4 bases at J, with 15 bases between the two ends. CDR3 protein: CASSLAPGRFADTQYF. For the CDR3, the DNA is TGCGCCAGCAGCTTGGCTCCAGGGAGGTTTGCAGATACGCAGTATTTT.

The V and J genes are TRBV6-1 and TRBJ2-1, with TRBD2 identical over 7 bases. Germline V gene sequence: CDR1 MNHNS, CDR2 SASEGT. This CDR3 is 15 amino acids long. V lost 3 bases and J lost 4; bases outside the gene matches: 6. The CDR3 reads CASSEWPGGYNEQFF. CDR3 sequence (DNA): TGTGCCAGCAGTGAGTGGCCGGGGGGTTACAATGAGCAGTTCTTC.

The chain links TRBV7-5 to TRBJ2-5; the table calls TRBD1, which could not be checked here. TRBV7-5 is annotated as a pseudogene. The CDR3 contains 15 residues. As DNA, the CDR3 is TGTGCCAGAAGCACGCACCGTGGGCTCCAAGAGACCCAGTACTTC. Amino acid sequence: CARSTHRGLQETQYF.

The chain is built from TRBV12-5 and TRBJ1-1, with unresolved D. Germline CDR1 is LGHNT and CDR2 is FRNRAP. Trimming removed 4 bases from V and 6 bases from J, with 9 bases in between. CDR3 size: 12 residues. Written as DNA, the CDR3 is TGTGCTAGTGGTTCGGACGGGCCTGAAGCTTTCTTT. Its translation: CASGSDGPEAFF.

This clone appeared a few times. The chain carries TRBV28 and TRBJ1-5, with D possibly being TRBD1 (5 bases). The CDR3 covers 14 residues. Trimming left V 3 bases short and J 1 base short, with 7 bases between. The V gene's germline CDR1 is MDHEN and CDR2 SYDVKM. This chain's CDR3 is CASSLAGSNQPQHF. The DNA for the CDR3 is TGTGCCAGCAGTTTGGCAGGGAGCAATCAGCCCCAGCATTTT.

This rearrangement joins TRBV10-1 to TRBJ2-6; the D gene is possibly TRBD1 (5 bases). V was pared by 0 bases and J by 4 bases, with 19 bases between. In germline, CDR1 is WNHNN, CDR2 SYGVQD (reference sequence). The CDR3 is 19 amino acids. DNA of the CDR3: TGCGCCAGCAGTGAGTCGACTCGGTCAGGGCAACCAGGGGCCAACGTCCTGACTTTC. Translating gives CASSESTRSGQPGANVLTF.

The chain recombines TRBV30 with TRBJ1-2, with 9 bases matching TRBD1. Germline CDR1 and CDR2: GTSNPN and SVGIG (reference sequence). Losses at the gene ends were 8 bases for V and 1 base for J; bases not matched to a gene: 20. The CDR3 contains 18 residues. DNA for the CDR3: TGTGCCGGGTCATCTACCGGGACAGGGAGCCACAATAACTATGGCTACACCTTC. As protein: CAGSSTGTGSHNNYGYTF.

This sequence joins TRBV20-1 and TRBJ1-2; D is possibly TRBD1 (5 bases). Germline V CDR1 and CDR2: DFQATT, SNEGSKA (reference sequence). This CDR3 is 11 amino acids long. V lost 0 bases and J lost 7, with 6 bases in between. The CDR3 coding sequence is TGCAGTGCTAGAGAAGGGACTGGCTACACCTTC. Its protein product is CSAREGTGYTF.

The chain combines TRBV14 with TRBJ2-1, with D uncertain. V lost 4 bases, J lost 9 bases, and 22 bases lay in between. This CDR3 region has 16 residues. CDR1 is SGHDN and CDR2 is FVKESK in the germline V gene. CDR3 in DNA: TGTGCCAGCAGCCGTGAAGCGCTAGGTGTCTTAGCTGAGCAGTTCTTC. Translating gives CASSREALGVLAEQFF.

This chain uses TRBV19 with TRBJ1-4, with D uncertain. Per the germline V gene, CDR1 is LNHDA and CDR2 is SQIVND (reference sequence). The CDR3 covers 13 residues. Trimming removed 7 bases from V and 5 bases from J, with 11 bases in between. CDR3 loop: CASTRAKNEKLFF. The CDR3 nucleotides are TGTGCCAGTACCCGGGCCAAAAATGAAAAACTGTTTTTT.

This chain joins TRBV6-1 and TRBJ2-3; 9 positions agree with TRBD2. The CDR3 length is 16 residues. CDR1 is MNHNS and CDR2 is SASEGT in the germline V gene. After removal of 4 bases from V and 5 bases from J, the junction contained 10 bases not matched to a gene. CDR3 residues: CASSGRLAGRGDTQYF. Written as DNA, the CDR3 is TGTGCCAGCAGTGGGCGGCTAGCGGGAAGGGGAGATACGCAGTATTTT.

CDR3 DNA: TGCGCCAGCAGCCAAGATGCGGCCCCGAGAAACACCATATATTTT. Amino acids: CASSQDAAPRNTIYF. V usage is TRBV4-3 and J usage is TRBJ1-3; D is unclear. This CDR3 spans 15 amino acids. Germline CDR1 and CDR2: LGHNA and YSLEER. Trimming shortened V by 0 bases and J by 5 bases, and 11 bases separated the two germline ends.

This clone was counted between two and nine times. This rearrangement joins TRBV4-2 to TRBJ2-3, with 7 positions matching TRBD2. Germline-derived CDR1 and CDR2 are LGHNA and YNFKEQ. The CDR3 has 17 residues. With V trimmed by 4 bases and J by 3 bases, 13 bases remained unmatched. The CDR3 DNA is TGTGCCAGCAGCCCACCAGGCCGAGCGGGAATGACAGATACGCAGTATTTT. Protein sequence: CASSPPGRAGMTDTQYF.

The chain is built from TRBV5-1 and TRBJ2-2, with TRBD1 identical over 8 bases. J gave up 5 bases and V 4 bases, and 7 bases lay outside the gene matches. The CDR3 runs 15 residues. Germline V gene lookup returns CDR1 SGHRS and CDR2 YFSETQ. CDR3 sequence: CASSVGTGGTGELFF. The CDR3 DNA reads TGCGCCAGCAGCGTAGGGACAGGAGGAACCGGGGAGCTGTTTTTT.

As for this clone: A much bigger clone sits one base away, suggesting this may be a read error. In the same sample, other DNA sequences code for this CDR3. This chain connects TRBV7-9 to TRBJ1-1; unclear D gene. V was pared by 2 bases and J by 4 bases, with 8 bases between. The CDR3 is 13 amino acids. Germline values: CDR1 SEHNR, CDR2 FQNEAQ (reference sequence). CDR3 region: CASSLSMGTEAFF. DNA for the CDR3: TGTGCCAGCAGCTTAAGCATGGGCACTGAAGCTTTCTTT.